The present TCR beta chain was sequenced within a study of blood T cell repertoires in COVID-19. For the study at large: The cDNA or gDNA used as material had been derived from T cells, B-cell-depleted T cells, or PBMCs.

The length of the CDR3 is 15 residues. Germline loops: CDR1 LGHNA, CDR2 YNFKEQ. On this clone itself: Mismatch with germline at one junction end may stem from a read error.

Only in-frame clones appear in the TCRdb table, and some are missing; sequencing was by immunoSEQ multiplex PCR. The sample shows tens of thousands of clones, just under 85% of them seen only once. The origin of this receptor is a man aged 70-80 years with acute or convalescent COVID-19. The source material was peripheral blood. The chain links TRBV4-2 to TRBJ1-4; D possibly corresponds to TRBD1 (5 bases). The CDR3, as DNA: TGTACCAGCAGCCAAGGCCGACAGCTAAATGAAAAACTGTTTTTT. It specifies CTSSQGRQLNEKLFF.